This T cell receptor beta chain was captured by sequencing in a study of human T cells and chemical hapten exposure. Study-wide results and limits: Significantly greater numbers of large CDR3 similarity clusters came from expanded TCRs than from controls.

Regarding time point: patch test 3, about 24 weeks after DPC sensitization. Described treatment: therapeutic diphenylcyclopropenone sensitization with weekly scalp DPC. V lost 4 bases and J lost 4; bases outside the gene matches: 3. This CDR3 is 14 amino acids long. TCRdb reanalysed the RACE reads using MiXCR and keeps one entry per CDR3 protein. The table records about 30,000 distinct CDR3 sequences, over 4.5% of them present only once. This clonotype has at least ten counts. Its antigen is undetermined. Sequences were derived from whole blood, sampled in connection with sensitization to the hapten diphenylcyclopropenone (DPC). The source of this sequence is a man aged 25 to 40 with alopecia areata. Some clones in this sample may be carry-over from other donors' samples. The gene calls are TRBV12-3 or TRBV12-4 and TRBJ1-3, with TRBD1 matching 8 bases. CDR3 residues: CASSSWTGGNTIYF. DNA for the CDR3: TGTGCCAGCAGTTCGTGGACAGGGGGAAACACCATATATTTT.